This entry lists 27 T cell receptor beta chains sequenced from one sample in a study of identifying expanded T cells in peripheral blood. Here immunoSEQ multiplex PCR was the method, and the copy in TCRdb shows in-frame clones only, minus some. This sample has about 100,000 clones; approximately 83% occur once, and the top ten carry 5.6%. Input material: blood. The receptors originated from a person between 18 and 75 years old in good health.

V is TRBV18 and J is TRBJ2-5; D uncertain. The V and J ends lost 2 bases and 2 bases respectively, with 9 bases between them. The germline CDR1 and CDR2 sequences are KGHSH and LQKENI. CDR3 length: 14 residues. The CDR3 loop is CASSPSASQETQYF. The CDR3 coding sequence is TGTGCCAGCTCACCATCGGCCAGTCAAGAGACCCAGTACTTC.

CDR3 protein: CASSEVVSYGYTF. The CDR3 DNA sequence: TGTGCCAGCAGTGAAGTAGTCTCTTATGGCTACACCTTC. V and J are TRBV6-1 and TRBJ1-2, with D uncertain. Germline-derived CDR1 and CDR2 are MNHNS and SASEGT. The CDR3 spans 13 residues. The ends were cut back, 1 base at V and 5 bases at J, with 8 bases in the middle.

V is TRBV19 and J is TRBJ2-1; 8 nucleotides align to TRBD2. Germline CDR1 LNHDA, CDR2 SQIVND (reference sequence). The CDR3 is made up of 15 amino acids. The junction had 2 bases not matched to a gene; V was cut back by 1 base and J by 3 bases. CDR3 nucleotides: TGTGCCAGTAGTATAGGTGGGACTAGCTACAATGAGCAGTTCTTC. It encodes CASSIGGTSYNEQFF.

The chain carries TRBV30 and TRBJ1-5, with TRBD1 matching over 7 bases. This CDR3 is 15 amino acids long. The trim removed 5 bases at V and 3 bases at J, leaving 10 bases unmatched. Germline CDR1 is GTSNPN and CDR2 is SVGIG (reference sequence). CDR3 nucleotide sequence: TGTGCCTGGGCCCCTCGGGACAGTTTCAATCAGCCCCAGCATTTT. Encoded protein: CAWAPRDSFNQPQHF. The variable domain in full, completed from reference TRBV30 and TRBJ1-5, reads SQTIHQWPATLVQPVGSPLSLECTVEGTSNPNLYWYRQAAGRGLQLLFYSVGIGQISSEVPQNLSASRPQDRQFILSSKKLLLSDSGFYLCAWAPRDSFNQPQHFGDGTRLSIL.

This CDR3 reads CASSSFDAAGGLDEQFF. CDR3 DNA sequence: TGTGCCAGCAGCTCCTTCGATGCGGCGGGGGGGCTTGATGAGCAGTTCTTC. The chain carries TRBV5-8 and TRBJ2-1, with 9 positions matching TRBD2. This CDR3 has 17 residues. Trimming at V came to 3 bases and at J to 8 bases, leaving 15 bases not matched to a gene. Germline CDR1 and CDR2: SGHTS and YDEGEE.

This sequence joins TRBV19 and TRBJ1-3, with 9 nucleotides matching TRBD1. CDR3 size: 17 residues. Germline V gives CDR1 LNHDA, CDR2 SQIVND (reference sequence). Losses at the gene ends were 5 bases for V and 4 bases for J; bases not matched to a gene: 12. The CDR3 region is CASSGSNRGRTGNTIYF. For the CDR3, the DNA is TGTGCCAGTAGTGGGAGTAACAGGGGGCGAACAGGAAACACCATATATTTT.

The J gene is TRBJ1-1, the V gene TRBV29-1; D is undetermined. The CDR3 is 12 residues long. Between the trimmed V and J ends, which lost 7 bases and 0 bases, there was a span of 9 bases. Germline V lookup: CDR1 SQVTM, CDR2 ANQGSEA. The CDR3 DNA sequence: TGCAGCGCTGGGAGACTGAACACTGAAGCTTTCTTT. It is translated as CSAGRLNTEAFF.

The chain joins TRBV5-4 to TRBJ2-3, with D uncertain. CDR1 and CDR2 (germline): SGHNT, YYREEE (reference sequence). This CDR3 is 14 amino acids long. Between the trimmed V and J ends, which lost 1 base and 2 bases, there was a span of 8 bases. CDR3 residues: CASSLRQSTDTQYF. In nucleotides, the CDR3 is TGTGCCAGCAGCTTGCGGCAGTCCACAGATACGCAGTATTTT.

On this clone: A read error may produce the germline difference seen at one junction end. The chain has TRBV5-8 and TRBJ2-1; 8 nucleotides align to TRBD1. Per germline, CDR1 SGHTS and CDR2 YDEGEE. This CDR3 region has 14 residues. Written as DNA, the CDR3 is TGTGCCAGCAGTTTGGGACAGGAGTACAATGAGCAGTTCTTC. Translation gives CASSLGQEYNEQFF.

The chain employs TRBV5-8 and TRBJ2-3; possibly TRBD1 for D (5 bases). CDR3 length equals 16 residues. Deletions cut 0 bases from V and 7 bases from J, with 18 bases between. Germline lookup yields CDR1 SGHTS and CDR2 YDEGEE. CDR3 in DNA: TGTGCCAGCAGCTTGGGTCAGGGCTCTAGGATACATACGCAGTATTTT. It translates to CASSLGQGSRIHTQYF.

The rearrangement joins TRBV18 to TRBJ1-3; possibly TRBD1 for D (6 bases). Between the trimmed V and J ends, which lost 7 bases and 1 base, there was a span of 8 bases. Per the germline V gene, CDR1 is KGHSH and CDR2 is LQKENI. CDR3 length: 13 amino acids. The CDR3 is CASYTGSGNTIYF. The CDR3 bases are TGTGCCAGCTACACAGGGTCTGGAAACACCATATATTTT.

CDR3 region: CASSRRAGEKLFF. The CDR3 DNA sequence: TGTGCCAGCAGCCGCAGGGCCGGTGAAAAACTGTTTTTT. V gene TRBV14 combines with J gene TRBJ1-4; TRBD1 is a possible D gene (5 bases). Germline CDR1 and CDR2: SGHDN and FVKESK. Trimming took 4 bases from V and 7 from J, leaving 10 bases between them. This CDR3 spans 13 amino acids.

The chain links TRBV7-9 to TRBJ1-2; D call uncertain. The CDR3 contains 15 residues. Germline assignment: CDR1 SEHNR and CDR2 FQNEAQ (reference sequence). V was clipped by 4 bases and J by 4 bases, with 16 bases between them. The CDR3 bases are TGTGCCAGCAGCTCAACATCACAGATCAGCTATGGCTACACCTTC. Its protein product is CASSSTSQISYGYTF.

The rearrangement joins TRBV19 to TRBJ2-7, with TRBD1 identical over 9 bases. This CDR3 has 15 residues. The V segment lost 6 bases and the J segment 3 bases; nucleotides outside the gene matches: 9. Germline V CDR1 and CDR2: LNHDA, SQIVND (reference sequence). Here the CDR3 DNA reads TGTGCCAGTAGAGCACCTGGACAGGGGTTCTACGAGCAGTACTTC. Translation: CASRAPGQGFYEQYF.

The chain carries TRBV7-2 and TRBJ1-1; D not resolved. The CDR3 loop spans 14 amino acids. CDR1 is SGHTA and CDR2 is FQGNSA in the germline V gene. V was trimmed by 6 bases and J by 8 bases, leaving 19 bases between them. In DNA, the CDR3 is TGTGCCAGCAGACGCGGTGCAGGAACTCGAGAAGCTTTCTTT. Translation: CASRRGAGTREAFF.

This clone came up a few times. Sequence at one end of the junction differs from germline and may be a read error. The chain carries TRBV7-2 and TRBJ1-2; no reliable D call. The CDR3 totals 15 residues. Germline-derived CDR1 and CDR2 are SGHTA and FQGNSA. The CDR3 here is CASTSSRTTNYGYTF. The CDR3 DNA reads TGTGCCAGCACCTCCTCACGAACCACTAACTACGGCTACACCTTC. Variable domain in full (rest from reference TRBV7-2 and TRBJ1-2): GAGVSQSPSNKVTEKGKDVELRCDPISGHTALYWYRQSLGQGLEFLIYFQGNSAPDKSGLPSDRFSAERTGGSVSTLTIQRTQQEDSAVYLCASTSSRTTNYGYTFGSGTRLTVV.

The sample holds a few counts of this clone. The chain uses TRBV7-2 and TRBJ2-3, with D unresolved. This CDR3 comprises 16 residues. Germline CDR1 reads SGHTA; CDR2 reads FQGNSA. With 1 base removed from V and 2 bases from J, the gap between germline ends came to 13 bases. CDR3 nucleotides: TGTGCCAGCAGCTTAGGTCGACACCTAACCACAGATACGCAGTATTTT. Protein sequence: CASSLGRHLTTDTQYF.

This chain connects TRBV7-2 to TRBJ1-4; D is ambiguous. Trimming took off 3 bases at V and 3 bases at J, with 8 bases between the two ends. The germline V gene encodes CDR1 SGHTA and CDR2 FQGNSA. The CDR3 is 14 residues long. The CDR3 loop is CASSFQGSNEKLFF. Here the CDR3 DNA reads TGTGCCAGCAGCTTTCAAGGTTCTAATGAAAAACTGTTTTTT.

V is TRBV9 and J is TRBJ2-7, with D possibly matching TRBD2 (5 bases). This CDR3 is 14 amino acids long. The germline V gene encodes CDR1 SGDLS and CDR2 YYNGEE. With 0 bases removed from V and 3 bases from J, the gap between germline ends came to 10 bases. Here the CDR3 reads CASSVGTGNYEQYF. The CDR3 bases are TGTGCCAGCAGCGTAGGGACTGGAAACTACGAGCAGTACTTC.

The rearrangement links TRBV19 to TRBJ1-1, with TRBD1 as a possible D gene (6 bases). Deletions cut 9 bases from V and 2 bases from J, with 25 bases between. The CDR3 covers 17 residues. Germline CDR1 reads LNHDA; CDR2 reads SQIVND (reference sequence). CDR3 DNA: TGTGCCAGCTCTAAGAGAACAGGGAGAGGGCTTAACACTGAAGCTTTCTTT. Protein sequence: CASSKRTGRGLNTEAFF.

This clone showed up just once. The rearrangement joins TRBV7-2 to TRBJ2-7; D is undetermined. Germline values: CDR1 SGHTA, CDR2 FQGNSA. The V end was cut by 6 bases, the J end by 2 bases, with 11 bases between. CDR3 length: 13 amino acids. Here the CDR3 DNA reads TGTGCCAGCAGTCACGAACTGCCCTACGAGCAGTACTTC. Translated: CASSHELPYEQYF. The whole variable domain, filled in from reference TRBV7-2 and TRBJ2-7, reads GAGVSQSPSNKVTEKGKDVELRCDPISGHTALYWYRQSLGQGLEFLIYFQGNSAPDKSGLPSDRFSAERTGGSVSTLTIQRTQQEDSAVYLCASSHELPYEQYFGPGTRLTVT.

V is TRBV30 and J is TRBJ1-1; TRBD1 might be the D (6 bases). Trimming took off 3 bases at V and 11 bases at J, with 19 bases between the two ends. Germline V gives CDR1 GTSNPN, CDR2 SVGIG (reference sequence). The CDR3 totals 13 residues. This chain's CDR3 is CAWRDWATGSAFF. Here the CDR3 DNA reads TGTGCCTGGAGAGACTGGGCCACAGGGAGCGCTTTCTTT.

This chain joins TRBV23-1 and TRBJ2-1, with 11 bases identical to TRBD1. TRBV23-1 is annotated as an ORF whose role is uncertain. The CDR3 is 15 amino acids. The J segment lost 3 bases and the V segment lost 10 bases, leaving 8 bases of the junction unmatched. CDR3 sequence (DNA): TGCGCCACCCTCACCGGGACAGGGGGCTACAATGAGCAGTTCTTC. Protein: CATLTGTGGYNEQFF.

In nucleotides, the CDR3 is TGTGCCAGCAGTGGGACAGGGGGCAACACCGGGGAGCTGTTTTTT. Its protein is CASSGTGGNTGELFF. The chain combines TRBV2 with TRBJ2-2, with 11 bases aligning to TRBD1. The CDR3 consists of 15 residues. Germline CDR1 SNHLY, CDR2 FYNNEI. With 4 bases clipped from V and 2 bases from J, the junction kept 0 bases outside the gene matches.

The genes are TRBV2 and TRBJ1-1; no clear D. From germline, CDR1 is SNHLY and CDR2 FYNNEI. Trimming took off 4 bases at V and 0 bases at J, with 6 bases between the two ends. This CDR3 contains 13 residues. CDR3 bases: TGTGCCAGCAGTGCTACAGTGAACACTGAAGCTTTCTTT. Translated: CASSATVNTEAFF.

V is TRBV5-1 and J is TRBJ1-1, with 7 bases lining up with TRBD1. The CDR3 runs 17 residues. Unmatched junction bases numbered 13, after V lost 5 bases and J lost 0 bases. Looked up from germline, CDR1 is SGHRS and CDR2 is YFSETQ. The CDR3 spells CASRSEAGTAMNTEAFF. As DNA, the CDR3 is TGCGCCAGCAGATCCGAGGCCGGGACAGCCATGAACACTGAAGCTTTCTTT.

The rearrangement joins TRBV5-6 to TRBJ1-3; D is unresolved. V lost 2 bases to trimming and J lost 3 bases, with 12 bases between them. The CDR3 spans 15 residues. Germline V gene sequence: CDR1 SGHDT, CDR2 YYEEEE. CDR3 in amino acids: CASSLGPLGGNTIYF. The CDR3 DNA is TGTGCCAGCAGCTTAGGCCCCTTGGGTGGAAACACCATATATTTT.